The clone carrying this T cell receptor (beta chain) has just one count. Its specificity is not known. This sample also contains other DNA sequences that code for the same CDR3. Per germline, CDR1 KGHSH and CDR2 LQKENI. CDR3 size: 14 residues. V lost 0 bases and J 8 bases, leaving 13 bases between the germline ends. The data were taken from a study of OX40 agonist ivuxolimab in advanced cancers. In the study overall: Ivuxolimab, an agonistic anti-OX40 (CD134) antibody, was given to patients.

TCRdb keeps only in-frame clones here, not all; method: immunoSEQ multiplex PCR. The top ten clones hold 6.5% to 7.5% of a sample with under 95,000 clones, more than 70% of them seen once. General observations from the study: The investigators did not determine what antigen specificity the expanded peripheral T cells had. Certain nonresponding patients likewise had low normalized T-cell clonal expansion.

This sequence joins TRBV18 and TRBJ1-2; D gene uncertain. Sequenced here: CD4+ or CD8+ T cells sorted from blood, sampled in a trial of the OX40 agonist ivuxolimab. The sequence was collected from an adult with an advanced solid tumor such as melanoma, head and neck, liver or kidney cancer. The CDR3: CASSPPGRTGGYTF. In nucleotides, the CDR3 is TGTGCCAGCTCACCACCAGGACGAACTGGCGGCTACACCTTC. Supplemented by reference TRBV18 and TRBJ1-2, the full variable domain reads NAGVMQNPRHLVRRRGQEARLRCSPMKGHSHVYWYRQLPEEGLKFMVYLQKENIIDESGMPKERFSAEFPKEGPSILRIQQVVRGDSAAYFCASSPPGRTGGYTFGSGTRLTVV.